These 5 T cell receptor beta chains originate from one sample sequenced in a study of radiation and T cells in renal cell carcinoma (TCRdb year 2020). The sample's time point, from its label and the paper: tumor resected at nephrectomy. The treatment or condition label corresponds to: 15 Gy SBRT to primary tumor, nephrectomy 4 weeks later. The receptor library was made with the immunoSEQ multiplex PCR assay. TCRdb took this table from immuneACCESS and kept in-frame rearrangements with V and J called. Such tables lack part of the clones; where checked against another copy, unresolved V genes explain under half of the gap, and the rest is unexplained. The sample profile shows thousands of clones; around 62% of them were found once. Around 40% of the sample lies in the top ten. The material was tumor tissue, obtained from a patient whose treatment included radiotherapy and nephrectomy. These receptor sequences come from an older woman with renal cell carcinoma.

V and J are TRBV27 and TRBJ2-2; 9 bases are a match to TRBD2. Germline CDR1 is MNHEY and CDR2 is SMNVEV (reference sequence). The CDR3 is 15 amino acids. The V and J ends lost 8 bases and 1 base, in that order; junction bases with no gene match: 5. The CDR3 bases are TGTGCCAGCGCGGGACTAGCCGTGAACACCGGGGAGCTGTTTTTT. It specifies CASAGLAVNTGELFF.

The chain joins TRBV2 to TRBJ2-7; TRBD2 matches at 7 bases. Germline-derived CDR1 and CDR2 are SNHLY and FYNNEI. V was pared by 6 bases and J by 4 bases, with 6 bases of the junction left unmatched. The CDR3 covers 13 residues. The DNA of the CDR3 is TGTGCCAGCAGCGGAAGGGAGGGGTACGAGCAGTACTTC. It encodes CASSGREGYEQYF.

The CDR3: CASSLAPTGNNQPQHF. CDR3 nucleotide sequence: TGCGCCAGCAGCTTGGCTCCGACAGGGAACAATCAGCCCCAGCATTTT. This rearrangement joins TRBV5-1 to TRBJ1-5; TRBD1 agrees at 7 bases. The ends lost 0 bases at V and 3 bases at J; junction bases unmatched: 6. The length of the CDR3 is 16 residues. Germline V gene data show CDR1 as SGHRS and CDR2 as YFSETQ.

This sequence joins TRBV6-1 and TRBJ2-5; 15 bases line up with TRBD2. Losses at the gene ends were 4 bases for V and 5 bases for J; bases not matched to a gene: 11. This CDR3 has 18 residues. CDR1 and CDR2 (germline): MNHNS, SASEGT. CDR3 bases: TGTGCCAGCAGTGGCGGAGGGACTAGCGGGAGGTACGCGGAGACCCAGTACTTC. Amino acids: CASSGGGTSGRYAETQYF.

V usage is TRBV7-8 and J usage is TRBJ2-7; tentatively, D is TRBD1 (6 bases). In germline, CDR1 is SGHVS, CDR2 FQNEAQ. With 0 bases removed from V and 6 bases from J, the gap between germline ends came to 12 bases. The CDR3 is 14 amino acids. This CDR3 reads CASSLAWGPGEQYF. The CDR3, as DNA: TGTGCCAGCAGCTTAGCTTGGGGGCCTGGCGAGCAGTACTTC.